Following are 12 T cell receptor beta chains from one sample sequenced in a study of T cell repertoires in cytomegalovirus infection. Via MiXCR, TCRdb re-called the reads, giving one row per CDR3 protein. The profile shows 740,000 or so distinct CDR3 sequences, roughly a third of them singletons. Sequenced: PBMCs. These TCRs come from a human donor in good health (CMV status not recorded). Some clones in this sample may be carry-over from other donors' samples.

At least ten counts were recorded for this clonotype. This sequence joins TRBV7-2 and TRBJ2-1, with 8 bases identical to TRBD2. V lost 2 bases to trimming and J lost 13 bases; unmatched junction nucleotides: 7. The CDR3 has 13 amino acids. From germline, CDR1 is SGHTA and CDR2 FQGNSA. The CDR3 DNA sequence: TGTGCCAGCAGCTTAAAGTCGGGACTAGATCAGTTCTTC. Translated, it gives CASSLKSGLDQFF.

V gene TRBV20-1 combines with J gene TRBJ2-7; 12 bases are a match to TRBD1. Unmatched junction bases numbered 6, after V lost 3 bases and J lost 3 bases. CDR3 length: 15 residues. The germline V gene encodes CDR1 DFQATT and CDR2 SNEGSKA (reference sequence). CDR3 in DNA: TGCAGTGCTAGGGGACAGGGGGCTTCTAGCTACGAGCAGTACTTC. Translation gives CSARGQGASSYEQYF.

The chain carries TRBV2 and TRBJ2-7, with D unclear. Germline V CDR1 and CDR2: SNHLY, FYNNEI. Trimming shortened V by 3 bases and J by 6 bases, and 12 bases separated the two germline ends. CDR3 length equals 13 residues. The CDR3 coding sequence is TGTGCCAGCAGTGACCCGCCTGACGCCGAGCAGTACTTC. Its translation: CASSDPPDAEQYF. Full variable domain (outside the CDR3, taken from reference TRBV2 and TRBJ2-7): EPEVTQTPSHQVTQMGQEVILRCVPISNHLYFYWYRQILGQKVEFLVSFYNNEISEKSEIFDDQFSVERPDGSNFTLKIRSTKLEDSAMYFCASSDPPDAEQYFGPGTRLTVT.

This clonotype appeared a few times. The J gene is TRBJ1-1, the V gene TRBV5-1; TRBD1 aligns across 9 bases. Germline lookup yields CDR1 SGHRS and CDR2 YFSETQ. The CDR3 spans 15 residues. Trimming took 4 bases from V and 3 from J; bases not matched to a gene: 7. The DNA for the CDR3 is TGCGCCAGCAGCCCGGGACAGGGATCGGACACTGAAGCTTTCTTT. This codes for CASSPGQGSDTEAFF.

The chain uses TRBV12-3 or TRBV12-4 and TRBJ1-5, with 9 bases aligning to TRBD1. V lost 4 bases, J lost 1 base, and 2 bases stayed unmatched. The CDR3 sequence is 15 residues long. CDR3 loop: CASSWGTGSNQPQHF. The DNA of the CDR3 is TGTGCCAGCAGTTGGGGGACAGGGAGCAATCAGCCCCAGCATTTT.

This chain connects TRBV5-6 to TRBJ2-1; 9 bases are shared with TRBD1. J lost 7 bases, V lost 5 bases, and 7 bases had no gene match. The CDR3 totals 14 residues. CDR1 is SGHDT and CDR2 is YYEEEE in the germline V gene. CDR3 region: CASRIQGASNEQFF. The CDR3 nucleotides read TGTGCCAGCAGAATACAGGGGGCCTCTAATGAGCAGTTCTTC.

The chain joins TRBV11-2 to TRBJ2-1; 8 bases are shared with TRBD2. CDR3 length: 15 amino acids. Germline V CDR1 and CDR2: SGHAT, FQNNGV. V lost 1 base and J lost 7; bases outside the gene matches: 6. Here the CDR3 DNA reads TGTGCCAGCAGCTTAGGGGGACTAGGCAAAAATGAGCAGTTCTTC. This translates into CASSLGGLGKNEQFF.

J is TRBJ1-3 and V is TRBV6-5; unclear D gene. The CDR3 covers 15 residues. V was pared by 4 bases and J by 4 bases, with 14 bases between. Germline CDR1 is MNHEY and CDR2 is SVGAGI. CDR3 amino acids: CASSFTRTAGNTIYF. For the CDR3, the DNA is TGTGCCAGCAGTTTTACTCGGACGGCCGGAAACACCATATATTTT.

This clonotype was observed a few times. The chain is built from TRBV10-2 and TRBJ1-1; no reliable D call. The V and J ends lost 0 bases and 5 bases respectively, with 4 bases between them. Germline V gene data show CDR1 as WSHSY and CDR2 as SAAADI. CDR3 size: 12 residues. CDR3 region: CASSESWTEAFF. As DNA, the CDR3 is TGCGCCAGCAGTGAGTCCTGGACTGAAGCTTTCTTT.

V and J are TRBV20-1 and TRBJ2-1; TRBD2 matches 13 bases. There are 17 residues in the CDR3. The germline V gene encodes CDR1 DFQATT and CDR2 SNEGSKA (reference sequence). Trimming at V came to 6 bases and at J to 2 bases, leaving 10 bases not matched to a gene. CDR3 residues: CSAGPQLAGGPYNEQFF. The CDR3 DNA sequence: TGCAGTGCCGGCCCCCAACTAGCGGGAGGGCCCTACAATGAGCAGTTCTTC.

Turning to this clonotype: The junction shows a germline mismatch at one end, possibly a read error. This rearrangement joins TRBV28 to TRBJ2-7, with 11 positions matching TRBD1. The CDR3 loop spans 14 amino acids. Germline assignment: CDR1 MDHEN and CDR2 SYDVKM. The CDR3 bases are TGTGCCAGCAGGGGGACAGGGGGGACCTACGAGCCGTACTTC. It specifies CASRGTGGTYEPYF. Variable domain in full (rest from reference TRBV28 and TRBJ2-7): DVKVTQSSRYLVKRTGEKVFLECVQDMDHENMFWYRQDPGLGLRLIYFSYDVKMKEKGDIPEGYSVSREKKERFSLILESASTNQTSMYLCASRGTGGTYEPYFGPGTRLTVT.

This chain links TRBV6-2 or TRBV6-3 with TRBJ1-1; D remains ambiguous. The CDR3 consists of 14 residues. Germline CDR1 reads MNHEY; CDR2 reads SVGEGT. Trimming took 2 bases from V and 4 from J, leaving 11 bases between them. CDR3 sequence reads: CASSYRPTTTEAFF. The CDR3 nucleotides are TGTGCCAGCAGTTACCGACCAACAACCACTGAAGCTTTCTTT.